This TCR beta chain emerged from a study of shared clonotypes between healthy human individuals. There are 14 residues in the CDR3. Germline V CDR1 and CDR2: LNHNV, YYDKDF (reference sequence). The V gene lost 3 bases and the J gene lost 3 bases, with 8 bases spanning the gap. Each sample came from a Caucasian adult donor living in Nashville, Tennessee. The study's findings and limits: The generation probabilities recorded for non-shared clonotypes fell below those of clonotypes shared by all four donors. It was observed that 5% to 6% of naive CD4 clonotypes were shared across several donors.

In the original workflow: ImmunoSEQ output held junction-only sequences without quality scores, so filtering differed. TCRdb keeps only in-frame clones here, not all; method: immunoSEQ multiplex PCR. For V, J and clone size, that table is used; D and trimming come from the DNA. The sample includes some 2,000,000 clones, 95% of them seen just once. Remarks on this clone: The antigen is undetermined.

The sample was naive CD4+ T cells sorted from blood. Subset of the sample: CD45RA+ positively selected. The V and J genes are TRBV15 and TRBJ1-4; D possibly corresponds to TRBD1 (5 bases). The clonotype was recovered from a man aged 18 to 29 in good health. The CDR3 region has the DNA TGTGCCACCAGCAGTGGAGGGGCTAATGAAAAACTGTTTTTT. It translates to CATSSGGANEKLFF.